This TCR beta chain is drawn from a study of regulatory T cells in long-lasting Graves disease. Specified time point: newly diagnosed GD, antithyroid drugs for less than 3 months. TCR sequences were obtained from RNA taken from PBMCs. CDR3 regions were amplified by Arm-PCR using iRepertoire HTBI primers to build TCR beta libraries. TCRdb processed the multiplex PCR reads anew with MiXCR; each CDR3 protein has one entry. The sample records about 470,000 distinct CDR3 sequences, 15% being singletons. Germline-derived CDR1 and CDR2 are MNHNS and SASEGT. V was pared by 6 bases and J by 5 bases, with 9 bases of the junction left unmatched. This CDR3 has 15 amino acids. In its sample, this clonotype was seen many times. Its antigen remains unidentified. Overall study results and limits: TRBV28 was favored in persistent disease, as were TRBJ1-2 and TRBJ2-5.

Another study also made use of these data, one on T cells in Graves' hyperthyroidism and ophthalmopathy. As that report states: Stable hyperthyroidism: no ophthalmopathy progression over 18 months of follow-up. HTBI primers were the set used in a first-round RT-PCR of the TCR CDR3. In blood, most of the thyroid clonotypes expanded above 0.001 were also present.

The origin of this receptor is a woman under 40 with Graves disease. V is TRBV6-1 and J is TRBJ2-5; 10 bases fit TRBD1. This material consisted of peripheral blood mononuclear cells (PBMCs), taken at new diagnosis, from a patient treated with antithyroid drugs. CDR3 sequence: CASSSGQGREETQYF. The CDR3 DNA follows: TGTGCCAGCAGCTCGGGACAGGGGAGGGAGGAGACCCAGTACTTC.